The source of this T cell receptor beta chain is a study of PD-1 blockade in classical Hodgkin lymphoma. Libraries were prepared by immunoSEQ multiplex PCR; TCRdb keeps only in-frame clonotypes and omits some of them. The repertoire holds roughly 15,000 clones, with about 82% as singletons. Time point noted: cycle 4 day 1 (C4D1), after around six weeks of nivolumab. Each patient relapsed following autologous stem cell transplantation, and prior brentuximab vedotin exposure differed. On this clone itself: Other nucleotide sequences from this sample produce the same CDR3.

V was pared by 4 bases and J by 2 bases, with 8 bases of the junction left unmatched. This CDR3 has 15 residues. Germline assignment: CDR1 SGDLS and CDR2 YYNGEE. The TCR sequence derives from a human donor with classical Hodgkin lymphoma. The sample was peripheral blood mononuclear cells (PBMCs), taken before the fourth cycle of nivolumab. The chain recombines TRBV9 with TRBJ2-5; 7 bases map to TRBD2. The CDR3 here is CASSLTSALQETQYF. As DNA, the CDR3 is TGTGCCAGCAGCCTTACTAGCGCTCTACAAGAGACCCAGTACTTC.